This TCR beta chain comes out of a study of cytomegalovirus exposure and HLA in healthy donors. Findings and limits, study-wide: In a later analysis, a missense DCLRE1C variant was linked to TCR beta V- and J-gene trimming. A later analysis showed TCR association rates differing by HLA locus, peaking at DRB1 and lowest at HLA-C. Some highly shared sequence variants likely arose as a pipeline artifact.

Trimming took off 6 bases at V and 9 bases at J, with 15 bases between the two ends. CDR1 and CDR2 (germline): ENHRY, SYGVKD. The CDR3 runs to 14 residues. A remark on this clone: Its antigen is currently unknown.

It was with 60 Vbeta and 13 Jbeta primers that the PCR ran. Sequencing was performed with immunoSEQ multiplex PCR; in TCRdb, only in-frame clones are kept and a portion is missing. This sample's table has more than 100,000 clones. Input material: PBMCs. The chain has TRBV10-3 and TRBJ1-6; D gene ambiguous. The sequence was obtained from a man aged 35 to 55 in good health and CMV-seronegative. As DNA, the CDR3 is TGTGCCATCAGCGGGGAGCATAAAAGTTCACCCCTCCACTTT. The encoded protein is CAISGEHKSSPLHF.